A selection of T cell receptor beta chains follows, all from one sample in a study of blood T cell repertoires in COVID-19. This table comes from immunoSEQ multiplex PCR, and its TCRdb copy is limited to in-frame clones, with some not included. Of over 150,000 clones listed, more than 70% were seen once; the top ten hold approximately 2%. The specimen was peripheral blood. The receptor set was obtained from a man in his forties or fifties who had recovered from COVID-19. Both conserved end residues are part of each CDR3. D genes are given only for firm matches. Size is stated for part of the rows, as once, few or many counts, or as a class when the clone is expanded.

abundance	v_gene	d_gene	j_gene	CDR3aa	CDR3nt
NA	TRBV10-2	NA	TRBJ1-4	CASSEARVGREKLFF	TGCGCCAGCAGTGAGGCCCGGGTAGGAAGAGAAAAACTGTTTTTT
once	TRBV3-1/TRBV3-2	NA	TRBJ2-1	CASSQDGLACCGTQFF	TGTGCCAGCAGCCAAGATGGCCTAGCCTGTTGCGGGACGCAGTTCTTC
NA	TRBV5-6	NA	TRBJ2-6	CASTYGGPRSGANVLTF	TGTGCCAGCACCTACGGGGGACCCAGGTCTGGGGCCAACGTCCTGACTTTC
once	TRBV28	NA	TRBJ1-3	CASRPGLPGNTIYF	TGTGCCAGCAGGCCGGGACTTCCTGGAAACACCATATATTTT
NA	TRBV11-2	NA	TRBJ1-2	CASSLVYERAPNF	TGTGCCAGCAGCTTAGTTTACGAGAGGGCACCCAACTTC
NA	TRBV2	TRBD1	TRBJ1-5	CASSRTGDSNQPQHF	TGTGCCAGCAGCCGGACAGGAGATAGCAATCAGCCCCAGCATTTT
few	TRBV5-6	NA	TRBJ1-5	CASSLSTYQPQHF	TGTGCCAGCAGCTTGAGCACTTATCAGCCCCAGCATTTT
NA	TRBV5-6	TRBD2	TRBJ2-3	CASSSGKGGAGYF	TGTGCCAGCAGCTCCGGTAAGGGAGGGGCAGGGTATTTT
NA	TRBV7-9	NA	TRBJ1-5	CASSLAGDHQPQHF	TGTGCCAGCAGCTTAGCAGGGGATCATCAGCCCCAGCATTTT
NA	TRBV25-1	NA	TRBJ1-1	CASSYEGGTEAFF	TGTGCCAGCAGTTACGAGGGGGGGACTGAAGCTTTCTTT
NA	TRBV7-7	TRBD2	TRBJ2-7	CASSSQNEGLAGFPEQYF	TGTGCCAGCAGCTCGCAAAATGAAGGACTAGCGGGGTTTCCCGAGCAGTACTTC
NA	TRBV9	NA	TRBJ2-7	CASSVGGSYEQYF	TGTGCCAGCAGCGTAGGAGGCAGCTACGAGCAGTACTTC
NA	TRBV5-1	TRBD1	TRBJ2-5	CASSFDSTGGETQYF	TGCGCCAGCAGCTTCGATTCCACAGGGGGAGAGACCCAGTACTTC
NA	TRBV7-2	NA	TRBJ2-5	CASSSNPADLVGKTQYF	TGTGCCAGCAGTTCTAACCCTGCGGACTTAGTTGGGAAGACCCAGTACTTC
NA	TRBV10-1	NA	TRBJ2-7	CASSGGSGGSYEQYF	TGCGCCAGCAGTGGAGGCAGTGGCGGATCCTACGAGCAGTACTTC
NA	TRBV19	TRBD2	TRBJ2-2	CASSPGGYSRGELFF	TGTGCCAGTAGCCCGGGGGGATATAGTCGTGGGGAGCTGTTTTTT
NA	TRBV9	NA	TRBJ2-1	CASSVASASYNEQFF	TGTGCCAGCAGCGTAGCAAGCGCCTCCTACAATGAGCAGTTCTTC
NA	TRBV6-2/TRBV6-3	TRBD1	TRBJ1-1	CASSRGTGGEAFF	TGTGCCAGCAGCCGCGGGACAGGGGGGGAAGCTTTCTTT
NA	TRBV6-1	TRBD2	TRBJ2-7	CASSEAWEGLSYEQYF	TGTGCCAGCAGTGAAGCTTGGGAGGGCCTTTCCTACGAGCAGTACTTC
once	TRBV6-5	NA	TRBJ2-2	CASSRTGRAGELFF	TGTGCCAGCAGCAGGACAGGGAGGGCCGGGGAGCTGTTTTTT
NA	TRBV7-6	TRBD1	TRBJ1-4	CASRITRDSNEKLFF	TGTGCCAGCAGAATAACCCGGGACAGCAATGAAAAACTGTTTTTT
NA	TRBV29-1	TRBD1	TRBJ1-1	CSSWDRGLTEAFF	TGCAGCAGCTGGGACAGGGGTTTGACTGAAGCTTTCTTT
NA	TRBV18	TRBD1	TRBJ1-1	CASSPTGRTNTEAFF	TGTGCCAGCTCACCGACAGGGCGGACGAACACTGAAGCTTTCTTT
NA	TRBV27	NA	TRBJ2-7	CASSFKAGQLYEQYF	TGTGCCAGCAGTTTTAAAGCCGGACAACTCTACGAGCAGTACTTC
NA	TRBV9	TRBD2	TRBJ2-1	CASSVVAGGYNEQFF	TGTGCCAGCAGCGTAGTAGCGGGAGGGTACAATGAGCAGTTCTTC
NA	TRBV27	TRBD1	TRBJ1-2	CASSFSGQGVYGYTF	TGTGCCAGCAGTTTTTCGGGACAGGGAGTTTATGGCTACACCTTC
NA	TRBV9	NA	TRBJ2-2	CASSGGVVNTGELFF	TGTGCCAGCAGCGGGGGGGTCGTAAACACCGGGGAGCTGTTTTTT
NA	TRBV5-1	TRBD1	TRBJ2-3	CASSGRGRWTDTQYF	TGCGCCAGCAGCGGCAGGGGGCGGTGGACAGATACGCAGTATTTT
NA	TRBV19	NA	TRBJ1-1	CASLPWAFLNTEAFF	TGTGCCAGCTTACCATGGGCCTTCCTGAACACTGAAGCTTTCTTT
NA	TRBV28	NA	TRBJ1-4	CASSLGRDEKLFF	TGTGCCAGCAGTTTAGGGAGGGACGAAAAACTGTTTTTT
NA	TRBV7-9	NA	TRBJ1-2	CASSLDRAEGYTF	TGTGCCAGCAGCTTAGACAGGGCCGAGGGCTACACCTTC
NA	TRBV28	NA	TRBJ1-6	CASRPGTVNSPLHF	TGTGCCAGCAGGCCCGGGACTGTAAACTCACCCCTCCACTTT
NA	TRBV4-3	NA	TRBJ1-1	CASSQAETVNTEAFF	TGCGCCAGCAGCCAAGCCGAGACAGTCAACACTGAAGCTTTCTTT
NA	TRBV6-1	NA	TRBJ2-7	CASSEAHASDYEQYF	TGTGCCAGCAGTGAAGCACACGCTAGCGACTACGAGCAGTACTTC
few	TRBV7-8	TRBD2	TRBJ2-7	CASSEFGLAGHEQYF	TGTGCCAGCAGCGAATTCGGACTAGCGGGGCACGAGCAGTACTTC
NA	TRBV19	NA	TRBJ1-3	CASSMSLSGNTIYF	TGTGCCAGTAGTATGAGCCTCTCTGGAAACACCATATATTTT
NA	TRBV28	NA	TRBJ2-5	CASRRFETQYF	TGTGCCAGCAGGAGGTTCGAGACCCAGTACTTC
NA	TRBV30	NA	TRBJ1-1	CAWAGMGEAFF	TGTGCCTGGGCAGGGATGGGTGAAGCTTTCTTT
few	TRBV6-5	NA	TRBJ1-2	CASSPGGDYGYTF	TGTGCCAGCAGCCCCGGGGGGGACTATGGCTACACCTTC
NA	TRBV6-4	TRBD1	TRBJ1-2	CASSDGLSPGQGPNYGYTF	TGTGCCAGCAGTGACGGGCTAAGCCCGGGACAGGGACCTAACTATGGCTACACCTTC
NA	TRBV2	NA	TRBJ2-5	CASRTQGRETQYF	TGTGCCAGCAGGACCCAGGGAAGAGAGACCCAGTACTTC
NA	TRBV5-1	TRBD2	TRBJ2-3	CASSFWDGAGLAGVPGTDTQYF	TGCGCCAGCAGCTTCTGGGATGGGGCGGGACTAGCGGGGGTGCCTGGCACAGATACGCAGTATTTT
NA	TRBV7-3	NA	TRBJ2-2	CASSSTLDRNTGELFF	TGTGCCAGCAGCTCAACCCTCGACAGGAACACCGGGGAGCTGTTTTTT
once	TRBV5-1	NA	TRBJ2-6	CASSLASSGANVLTF	TGCGCCAGCAGCTTGGCCAGTTCTGGGGCCAACGTCCTGACTTTC
NA	TRBV27	NA	TRBJ2-3	CASSYLISGNTDTQYF	TGTGCCAGCAGTTACCTAATTAGCGGCAACACAGATACGCAGTATTTT
NA	TRBV18	TRBD2	TRBJ2-1	CASSPPRNGLAGVYNEQFF	TGTGCCAGCTCACCACCCCGTAATGGCCTAGCGGGGGTTTACAATGAGCAGTTCTTC
NA	TRBV6-5	NA	TRBJ1-1	CASGRRRGNTEAFF	TGTGCCAGCGGGCGGAGGCGGGGGAACACTGAAGCTTTCTTT
NA	TRBV5-1	NA	TRBJ2-2	CASSLVGGKNTGELFF	TGCGCCAGCAGCTTGGTCGGCGGAAAGAACACCGGGGAGCTGTTTTTT
NA	TRBV30	TRBD1	TRBJ2-7	CAWSVGDRSYEQYF	TGTGCCTGGAGTGTCGGGGACAGGTCCTACGAGCAGTACTTC
NA	TRBV2	TRBD2	TRBJ2-1	CASSLGLAGAPPYNEQFF	TGTGCCAGCAGCCTGGGACTAGCGGGAGCTCCCCCCTACAATGAGCAGTTCTTC
NA	TRBV6-2/TRBV6-3	NA	TRBJ1-3	CASSHPVTAGNTIYF	TGTGCCAGCAGTCACCCGGTGACAGCCGGAAACACCATATATTTT
NA	TRBV6-5	TRBD2	TRBJ2-3	CASRRTSGSTDTQYF	TGTGCCAGCAGGAGGACTAGCGGGAGCACAGATACGCAGTATTTT
NA	TRBV5-1	TRBD2	TRBJ2-5	CASSLGTSGGKETQYF	TGCGCCAGCAGCTTGGGGACTAGCGGGGGAAAAGAGACCCAGTACTTC
NA	TRBV6-5	TRBD1	TRBJ2-2	CASRRTGNTGELFF	TGTGCCAGCAGACGGACAGGGAACACCGGGGAGCTGTTTTTT
NA	TRBV7-8	NA	TRBJ2-3	CASSPFLNTQYF	TGTGCCAGCAGCCCCTTCCTAAATACGCAGTATTTT
NA	TRBV19	TRBD1	TRBJ1-5	CASSMGTGLENQPQHF	TGTGCCAGTAGTATGGGGACAGGGCTAGAGAATCAGCCCCAGCATTTT
NA	TRBV5-1	TRBD1	TRBJ1-1	CASSPWTGGTEAFF	TGCGCCAGCAGCCCCTGGACAGGGGGCACTGAAGCTTTCTTT
NA	TRBV5-5	NA	TRBJ1-3	CASSSGDYSGNTIYF	TGTGCCAGCAGCTCCGGAGATTACTCTGGAAACACCATATATTTT
once	TRBV5-4	NA	TRBJ2-5	CASSLGGDLETQYF	TGTGCCAGCAGCTTGGGGGGGGATCTCGAGACCCAGTACTTC
NA	TRBV9	TRBD2	TRBJ2-3	CASSVRGGRADTQYF	TGTGCCAGCAGCGTTAGGGGAGGGAGGGCAGATACGCAGTATTTT